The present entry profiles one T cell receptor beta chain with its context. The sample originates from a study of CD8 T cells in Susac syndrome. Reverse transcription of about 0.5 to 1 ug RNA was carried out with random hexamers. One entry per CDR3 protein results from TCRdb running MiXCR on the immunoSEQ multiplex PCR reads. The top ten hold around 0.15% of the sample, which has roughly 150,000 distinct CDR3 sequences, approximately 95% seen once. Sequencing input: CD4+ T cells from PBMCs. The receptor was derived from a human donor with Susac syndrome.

CDR3 bases: TGTGCCAGCAGCCAGCATGGCGGTGAAGCTTTCTTT. This translates into CASSQHGGEAFF. The rearrangement links TRBV14 to TRBJ1-1; D call uncertain. The V end was cut by 3 bases, the J end by 7 bases, with 9 bases between. Germline V CDR1 and CDR2: SGHDN, FVKESK. There are 12 residues in the CDR3.